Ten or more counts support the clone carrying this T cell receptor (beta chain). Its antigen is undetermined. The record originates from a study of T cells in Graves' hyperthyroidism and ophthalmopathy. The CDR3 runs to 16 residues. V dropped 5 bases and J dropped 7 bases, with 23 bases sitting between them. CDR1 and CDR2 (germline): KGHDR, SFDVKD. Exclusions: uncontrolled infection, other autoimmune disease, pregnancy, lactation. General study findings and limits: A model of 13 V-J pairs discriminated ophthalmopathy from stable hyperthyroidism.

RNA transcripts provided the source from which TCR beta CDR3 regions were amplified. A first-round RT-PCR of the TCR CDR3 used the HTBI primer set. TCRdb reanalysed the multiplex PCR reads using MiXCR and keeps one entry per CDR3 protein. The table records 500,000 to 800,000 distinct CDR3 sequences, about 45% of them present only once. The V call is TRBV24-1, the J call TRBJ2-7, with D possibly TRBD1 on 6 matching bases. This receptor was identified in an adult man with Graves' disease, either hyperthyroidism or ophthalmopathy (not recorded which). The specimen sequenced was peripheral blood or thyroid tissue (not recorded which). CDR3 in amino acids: CATSGGLQGSKREQYF. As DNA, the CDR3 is TGTGCCACCAGTGGGGGGCTACAGGGATCGAAGCGAGAGCAGTACTTC.